The rows below give T cell receptor beta chains drawn from one sample of a study of blood T cell repertoires in COVID-19. This table comes from immunoSEQ multiplex PCR, and its TCRdb copy is limited to in-frame clones, with some not included. This table has about 140,000 clones, about 83% appearing once. Sequencing was done on a sample of peripheral blood. Receptor source: a human donor in a cohort sampled during active COVID-19. CDR3s include the opening cysteine and the closing phenylalanine or tryptophan. The order of the fields is D gene, V gene, clone size, CDR3 length, J gene, CDR3 protein, CDR3 DNA. A D gene is named only where the DNA matches it firmly. Only part of the rows carry a size: once, few, many, or a class if the clone is expanded.

>.|TRBV7-2|.|13|TRBJ1-5
CASSPQGNQPQHF
TGTGCCAGCAGCCCGCAGGGGAATCAGCCCCAGCATTTT
>TRBD2|TRBV12-3/TRBV12-4|.|13|TRBJ2-1
CASRTTSANEQFF
TGTGCCAGCAGAACTACTAGCGCCAATGAGCAGTTCTTC
>TRBD1|TRBV5-1|.|15|TRBJ2-1
CASSLEGQGYNEQFF
TGCGCCAGCAGCTTGGAGGGACAGGGGTACAATGAGCAGTTCTTC
>.|TRBV5-4|.|13|TRBJ1-1
CASSPAREQKAFF
TGTGCCAGCAGCCCAGCACGGGAACAAAAAGCTTTCTTT
>TRBD1|TRBV29-1|once|12|TRBJ2-1
CSGGQGINEQFF
TGCAGCGGGGGACAGGGTATCAATGAGCAGTTCTTC
>TRBD1|TRBV5-4|.|15|TRBJ1-2
CASSFGGQGSYGYTF
TGTGCCAGCAGCTTCGGGGGACAGGGAAGCTATGGCTACACCTTC
>TRBD1|TRBV29-1|.|13|TRBJ1-5
CSVTTGVGQPQHF
TGCAGCGTAACCACAGGGGTGGGTCAGCCCCAGCATTTT
>TRBD2|TRBV5-8|.|16|TRBJ2-1
CASRYGGRGAYNEQFF
TGTGCCAGCAGATATGGCGGGAGGGGCGCCTACAATGAGCAGTTCTTC
>TRBD2|TRBV4-2|.|18|TRBJ2-7
CASSQASGGAGGTYEQYF
TGTGCCAGCAGCCAAGCCTCAGGAGGAGCGGGAGGTACCTACGAGCAGTACTTC
>.|TRBV4-1|.|16|TRBJ1-5
CASSPTDSMSNQPQHF
TGCGCCAGCAGCCCTACTGACAGTATGAGCAATCAGCCCCAGCATTTT
>.|TRBV6-2/TRBV6-3|.|14|TRBJ2-1
CASSSSSVYNEQFF
TGTGCCAGCAGTTCCTCTAGCGTATACAATGAGCAGTTCTTC
>.|TRBV24-1|.|16|TRBJ2-2
CATSDPPQGSTGELFF
TGTGCCACCAGTGATCCCCCTCAGGGAAGTACCGGGGAGCTGTTTTTT
>TRBD2|TRBV3-1/TRBV3-2|.|13|TRBJ2-7
CASSLRAGGEQYF
TGTGCCAGCAGCCTCAGAGCGGGAGGCGAGCAGTACTTC
>TRBD1|TRBV19|.|15|TRBJ1-2
CASSISAGQGECCTF
TGTGCCAGTAGTATATCAGCGGGACAGGGGGAGTGTTGCACCTTC
>.|TRBV7-2|.|16|TRBJ2-3
CASSSRRQGGPDTQYF
TGTGCCAGCAGCTCCAGGCGACAGGGAGGCCCAGATACGCAGTATTTT
>TRBD1|TRBV29-1|.|12|TRBJ2-7
CSGKRGLVEQYF
TGCAGCGGCAAGAGGGGGCTAGTCGAGCAGTACTTC
>TRBD1|TRBV25-1|.|16|TRBJ2-1
CASSVLPGQGSPEQFF
TGTGCCAGCAGTGTCCTACCGGGACAGGGATCCCCTGAGCAGTTCTTC
>.|TRBV19|.|13|TRBJ1-4
CASSMLRNEKLFF
TGTGCCAGTAGTATGCTCCGGAATGAAAAACTGTTTTTT
>.|TRBV30|.|15|TRBJ1-4
CAWRTGSTSNEKLFF
TGTGCCTGGAGGACAGGATCGACTTCTAATGAAAAACTGTTTTTT
>.|TRBV5-1|few|15|TRBJ2-3
CASTYGGTSTDTQYF
TGCGCCAGCACATACGGAGGGACTAGCACAGATACGCAGTATTTT
>TRBD1|TRBV15|.|14|TRBJ1-5
CATSGGQVNQPQHF
TGTGCCACCAGCGGCGGACAGGTCAATCAGCCCCAGCATTTT
>TRBD1|TRBV11-2|.|16|TRBJ1-2
CASSTPPGQGAGGYTF
TGTGCCAGCAGCACACCACCGGGACAGGGGGCGGGAGGCTACACCTTC
>.|TRBV11-2|.|15|TRBJ2-3
CASRGSRLRTDTQYF
TGTGCCAGTCGAGGTTCGAGACTTCGCACAGATACGCAGTATTTT
>TRBD2|TRBV7-2|.|15|TRBJ2-1
CASSFLGRARDEQFF
TGTGCCAGCAGCTTCCTCGGGAGGGCCAGGGATGAGCAGTTCTTC
>.|TRBV7-8|few|13|TRBJ1-5
CASSLMANQPQHF
TGTGCCAGCAGCTTAATGGCAAATCAGCCCCAGCATTTT
>TRBD2|TRBV29-1|.|16|TRBJ2-3
CSVGGLAGGDRDTQYF
TGCAGCGTTGGGGGACTAGCGGGAGGCGATAGGGATACGCAGTATTTT
>TRBD1|TRBV5-1|.|17|TRBJ1-2
CASRQGQGPISNYGYTF
TGCGCCAGCAGGCAGGGACAGGGCCCTATTTCTAACTATGGCTACACCTTC
>.|TRBV7-2|.|14|TRBJ2-1
CASSSDLTGNEQFF
TGTGCCAGCAGCTCGGACCTCACGGGGAATGAGCAGTTCTTC
>.|TRBV25-1|.|10|TRBJ2-5
CASLQETQYF
TGTGCCAGCCTGCAGGAGACCCAGTACTTC
>TRBD1|TRBV6-1|.|13|TRBJ1-2
CASSETGKGGYTF
TGTGCCAGCAGTGAGACAGGGAAGGGTGGCTACACCTTC
>TRBD1|TRBV28|.|14|TRBJ1-5
CAGARQGANQPQHF
TGTGCCGGTGCAAGACAGGGGGCTAATCAGCCCCAGCATTTT
>.|TRBV7-3|.|13|TRBJ1-1
CASSLTTPGIAFF
TGTGCCAGCAGCTTAACCACCCCGGGGATAGCTTTCTTT
>TRBD2|TRBV6-5|.|15|TRBJ2-7
CASSPLAGVNYEQYF
TGTGCCAGCAGTCCTCTAGCGGGAGTTAACTACGAGCAGTACTTC
>TRBD2|TRBV11-3|.|17|TRBJ2-3
CASSLEGTNPSTDTQYF
TGTGCCAGCAGCTTAGAAGGGACTAACCCGTCCACAGATACGCAGTATTTT
>.|TRBV2|.|13|TRBJ1-2
CASSVSANYGYTF
TGTGCCAGCAGCGTCTCCGCTAACTATGGCTACACCTTC
>.|TRBV6-5|.|13|TRBJ2-7
CASTSIRQDEQYF
TGTGCCAGCACTTCAATCCGACAGGACGAGCAGTACTTC
>.|TRBV5-4|.|16|TRBJ2-3
CASSSVARRSTDTQYF
TGTGCCAGCAGCTCTGTCGCTAGAAGGTCGACAGATACGCAGTATTTT
>TRBD2|TRBV9|.|15|TRBJ2-1
CASSVRGSGRDEQFF
TGTGCCAGCAGCGTTCGGGGTAGCGGGAGAGATGAGCAGTTCTTC
>.|TRBV29-1|.|10|TRBJ2-7
CSVGTDEQYF
TGCAGCGTTGGGACAGACGAGCAGTACTTC
>.|TRBV6-6|.|16|TRBJ1-3
CASTPAGDPRGNTIYF
TGTGCCAGCACCCCAGCCGGAGACCCCCGGGGAAACACCATATATTTT
>TRBD2|TRBV9|.|15|TRBJ2-1
CASSVGASGYNEQFF
TGTGCCAGCAGCGTAGGGGCTAGCGGCTACAATGAGCAGTTCTTC
>TRBD1|TRBV19|.|17|TRBJ1-1
CASSSRPGTGHNTEAFF
TGTGCCAGTAGTTCCCGCCCGGGGACAGGGCACAACACTGAAGCTTTCTTT
>.|TRBV19|.|16|TRBJ1-5
CASSISPTELNQPQHF
TGTGCCAGTAGTATCTCCCCGACAGAATTGAATCAGCCCCAGCATTTT
>TRBD2|TRBV24-1|.|16|TRBJ2-1
CATSETSGRRYNEQFF
TGTGCCACCAGTGAGACTAGCGGGAGAAGGTACAATGAGCAGTTCTTC
>.|TRBV11-1|.|12|TRBJ2-7
CASSLISGEQYF
TGTGCCAGCAGCTTAATTTCCGGGGAGCAGTACTTC
>.|TRBV18|many|14|TRBJ1-3
CASSPQGNGNTIYF
TGTGCCAGCTCACCACAGGGGAATGGAAACACCATATATTTT
>TRBD1|TRBV5-6|.|14|TRBJ2-3
CASGMAGGADTQYF
TGTGCCAGCGGGATGGCAGGGGGAGCAGATACGCAGTATTTT
>TRBD1|TRBV5-1|.|14|TRBJ2-7
CASSRTRDRAEQYF
TGCGCCAGCAGCAGGACCAGGGACAGGGCGGAGCAGTACTTC
>TRBD2|TRBV3-1/TRBV3-2|once|15|TRBJ2-7
CASSLTSGGTYEQYF
TGTGCCAGCAGCCTGACTAGCGGAGGAACCTACGAGCAGTACTTC
>TRBD1|TRBV5-1|.|14|TRBJ2-3
CASRQGAQGDTQYF
TGCGCCAGCAGACAGGGGGCCCAAGGAGATACGCAGTATTTT
>.|TRBV7-2|.|16|TRBJ2-4
CASSLVGGGVQNIQYF
TGTGCCAGCAGCTTAGTAGGGGGCGGGGTACAAAACATTCAGTACTTC
>TRBD2|TRBV25-1|.|15|TRBJ2-4
CASSAGLAGVDIQYF
TGTGCCAGCAGTGCAGGACTAGCGGGAGTAGACATTCAGTACTTC
>.|TRBV20-1|once|11|TRBJ1-2
CSAGGDYGYTF
TGCAGTGCTGGGGGGGACTATGGCTACACCTTC
>TRBD2|TRBV5-6|.|17|TRBJ2-2
CASSWPGLAGNTGELFF
TGTGCCAGCAGCTGGCCGGGACTAGCGGGAAACACCGGGGAGCTGTTTTTT
>.|TRBV5-6|once|16|TRBJ2-2
CASSPNGLLATGELFF
TGTGCCAGCAGCCCGAATGGGCTGCTTGCGACCGGGGAGCTGTTTTTT
>.|TRBV28|.|13|TRBJ2-1
CGAGLSLYNEQFF
TGTGGCGCAGGGCTTTCACTCTACAATGAGCAGTTCTTC
>.|TRBV6-5|.|14|TRBJ1-5
CASSFSQTNQPQHF
TGTGCCAGCAGTTTCAGTCAAACCAATCAGCCCCAGCATTTT